These T cell receptor beta chains were read from a single sample in a study of blood T cells in healthy people across ages. TCRdb independently ran MiXCR on the 5' RACE reads; one entry per CDR3 protein. The sample carries roughly 700,000 distinct CDR3 sequences, 49% recorded once. The specimen sequenced was blood. The receptors derive from a woman aged 60 to 75 in good health. The CDR3 runs from the conserved cysteine through the conserved F or W. D genes are given only for firm matches. For some rows the clone size is stated as once, few or many, or as a class when expanded; others skip it.

TRBD1 17 - TRBJ2-3 TRBV4-2 TGTGCCAGCAGCCAAGACCTACAGGGGGCTAGCACAGATACGCAGTATTTT CASSQDLQGASTDTQYF
TRBD2 17 few TRBJ2-1 TRBV5-1 TGCGCCAGCAGCTTGGCAATAGCGGGAGGGCCCGGGCATGAGCAGTTCTTC CASSLAIAGGPGHEQFF
TRBD2 15 - TRBJ2-7 TRBV7-9 TGTGCCGGCAGCCCGGGACGAGCGGGAGTATACGAGCAGTACTTC CAGSPGRAGVYEQYF
TRBD2 16 many TRBJ2-3 TRBV5-1 TGTGCCAGCAGTCCCGGACTAGCGGGGAGCACAGATACGCAGTATTTT CASSPGLAGSTDTQYF
TRBD2 15 few TRBJ2-3 TRBV2 TGTGCCAGCAGTTGGGACTACGCCTCCACAGATACGCAGTATTTT CASSWDYASTDTQYF
- 13 - TRBJ1-2 TRBV2 TGTGCCAGCAGTGGTGAGACAACCTATGGCTACACCTTC CASSGETTYGYTF
- 13 few TRBJ1-2 TRBV11-2 TGTGCCAGCAGCTTACGACAAGGGCTTGGCTACACCTTC CASSLRQGLGYTF
- 14 - TRBJ2-1 TRBV9 TGTGCCAGCAGCGTAGTTGGGGCCCTTGGGGAGCAGTTCTTC CASSVVGALGEQFF
- 14 - TRBJ2-6 TRBV2 TGTGCCAGCAGAGTAGTCGGTGGGGCCAACGTCCTGACTTTC CASRVVGGANVLTF
- 11 few TRBJ2-1 TRBV7-2 TGTGCCAGCGGATTATACAATGAGCAGTTCTTC CASGLYNEQFF
TRBD1 15 - TRBJ2-5 TRBV4-1 TGCGCCAGCAGCCAGGGACAGGGGGCGTGGGAGACCCAGTACTTC CASSQGQGAWETQYF
- 11 few TRBJ1-2 TRBV6-6 TGTGCCAGCAGTCCGGACAACGGCTACACCTTC CASSPDNGYTF
- 16 few TRBJ2-6 TRBV7-2 TGTGCCAGCACCAGAGGGTGGCTCTCTGGGGCCAACGTCCTGACTTTC CASTRGWLSGANVLTF
TRBD2 16 - TRBJ2-1 TRBV7-3 TGTGCCAGCAGCCGAGAAGGGACTAGGGGCCACAATGAGCAGTTCTTC CASSREGTRGHNEQFF